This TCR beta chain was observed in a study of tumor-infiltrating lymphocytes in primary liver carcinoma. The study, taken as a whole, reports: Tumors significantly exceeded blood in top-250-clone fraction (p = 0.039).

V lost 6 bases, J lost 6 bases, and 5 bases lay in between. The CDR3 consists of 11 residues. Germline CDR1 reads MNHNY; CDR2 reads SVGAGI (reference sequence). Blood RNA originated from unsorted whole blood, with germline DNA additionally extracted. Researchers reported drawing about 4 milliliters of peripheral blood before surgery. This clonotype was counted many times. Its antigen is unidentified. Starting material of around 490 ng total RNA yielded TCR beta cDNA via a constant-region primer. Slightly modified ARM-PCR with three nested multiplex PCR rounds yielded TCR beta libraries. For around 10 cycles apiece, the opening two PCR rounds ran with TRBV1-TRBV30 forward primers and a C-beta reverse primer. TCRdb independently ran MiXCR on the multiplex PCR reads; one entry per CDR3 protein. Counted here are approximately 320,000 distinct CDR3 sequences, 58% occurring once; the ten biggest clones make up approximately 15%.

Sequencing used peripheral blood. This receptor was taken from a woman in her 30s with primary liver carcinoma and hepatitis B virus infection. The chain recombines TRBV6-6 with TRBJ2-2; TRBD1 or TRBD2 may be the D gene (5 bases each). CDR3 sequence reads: CASRGAGELFF. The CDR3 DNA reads TGTGCCAGCAGGGGGGCCGGGGAGCTGTTTTTT.